This is a list of T cell receptor beta chains from one sample in a study of Ad26.COV2.S vaccination and SARS-CoV-2 variants. Clones were read by immunoSEQ multiplex PCR, and TCRdb kept only the in-frame ones, dropping some. The sample has about 380,000 clones, about four fifths seen once; the top ten hold roughly 7.4%. The sample in question was peripheral blood, obtained in a trial of Ad26.COV2.S vaccine versus placebo. The source is a person aged 18-60 years who received the Ad26.COV2.S COVID-19 vaccine or a placebo. CDR3s include the opening cysteine and the closing phenylalanine or tryptophan. D genes are given only for firm matches. A clone size is listed for some rows: how often the clone was seen (once, few, many), or a class if it is expanded.

TRBV19	-	-	TRBJ2-7	TGTGCCAGTAGTCCGGGGAGAGACAAGGGCTACGAGCAGTACTTC	CASSPGRDKGYEQYF
TRBV2	-	-	TRBJ1-5	TGTGCCAGCAGCCCGATAAATTTGGCCCAGCATTTT	CASSPINLAQHF
TRBV19	-	-	TRBJ1-2	TGTGCCAGTTCGACCCAGGGGAAGGGCTACACCTTC	CASSTQGKGYTF
TRBV2	-	-	TRBJ2-5	TGTGCCAGCAGTGATGCAGGACGGCTTTTAGAGACCCAGTACTTC	CASSDAGRLLETQYF
TRBV19	TRBD1	-	TRBJ1-1	TGTGCCAGTAGTCCGAGACAGGGGCTAGCTACTGAAGCTTTCTTT	CASSPRQGLATEAFF
TRBV2	-	many	TRBJ1-4	TGTGCCAGCAACAGCCTTGCAACTAATGAAAAACTGTTTTTT	CASNSLATNEKLFF
TRBV10-2	-	-	TRBJ2-3	TGCGCCACCTGGACAGCTACTAGCACAGATACGCAGTATTTT	CATWTATSTDTQYF
TRBV7-9	-	-	TRBJ2-2	TGTGCCAGCAGCTGGGGGGCGCACACCGGGGAGCTGTTTTTT	CASSWGAHTGELFF
TRBV6-1	TRBD1	-	TRBJ1-2	TGTGCCAGCAGAGAACCGGGACAGGGGGATCACTATGGCTACACCTTC	CASREPGQGDHYGYTF
TRBV28	-	-	TRBJ1-2	TGTGCCAGCAGTTTACCACAAGGCAACTATGGCTACACCTTC	CASSLPQGNYGYTF
TRBV6-5	-	-	TRBJ2-5	TGTGCCAGCAGCCAGCAGGGGCGGGGAGAGACCCAGTACTTC	CASSQQGRGETQYF
TRBV2	-	-	TRBJ2-3	TGTGCCAGCAGTCTCACAGATACGCAGTATTTT	CASSLTDTQYF
TRBV18	TRBD2	-	TRBJ2-1	TGTGCCAGCTCTTCGGGACTAGCGGACTACAATGAGCAGTTCTTC	CASSSGLADYNEQFF
TRBV3-1/TRBV3-2	-	-	TRBJ1-5	TGTGCCAGCAGCCAAGGATGGGGGAATCAGCCCCAGCATTTT	CASSQGWGNQPQHF
TRBV7-9	-	-	TRBJ1-1	TGTGCCAGCAGCCTCCGGACACACTCAGGAACTGAAGCTTTCTTT	CASSLRTHSGTEAFF
TRBV18	-	-	TRBJ1-1	TGTGCCAGCTCACCACAGCAGGGAAAGGGCACTGAAGCTTTCTTT	CASSPQQGKGTEAFF
TRBV7-6	TRBD2	-	TRBJ2-1	TGTGCCAGCAGTTCAGCGGGAGGAGGGAGTGAGCAGTTCTTC	CASSSAGGGSEQFF
TRBV5-4	-	-	TRBJ2-3	TGTGCCAGCAGCTTGGCCTTGGGGGGCACAGATACGCAGTATTTT	CASSLALGGTDTQYF
TRBV5-6	-	once	TRBJ2-5	TGTGCCAGCAGCTTGGACAGGTACCAAGAGACCCAGTACTTC	CASSLDRYQETQYF
TRBV19	-	few	TRBJ2-7	TGTGCCAGTAGTTCCGGGACCTCCTACGAGCAGTACTTC	CASSSGTSYEQYF
TRBV5-4	TRBD2	-	TRBJ2-1	TGTGCCAGCAGCTTGGATCGCGGGGGGTCCTACAATGAGCAGTTCTTC	CASSLDRGGSYNEQFF
TRBV5-1	-	-	TRBJ1-4	TGCGCCAGCAGCTTGGGAGGAAAACTGTTTTTT	CASSLGGKLFF
TRBV15	-	-	TRBJ1-3	TGTGCCACCAGCAGAGATTCGGGAGCGGGAAACACCATATATTTT	CATSRDSGAGNTIYF
TRBV11-2	TRBD2	-	TRBJ2-7	TGTGCCAGCAGCTTAGGGAGGGGCCTAGCGGGACAAACCTACGAGCAGTACTTC	CASSLGRGLAGQTYEQYF
TRBV19	-	once	TRBJ1-1	TGTGCCAGTACCACCCCCAGGGCAAACACTGAAGCTTTCTTT	CASTTPRANTEAFF
TRBV6-4	TRBD1	-	TRBJ1-2	TGTGCCAGCAGTGAGAGGGAGGGGGCAGGTGGCTACACCTTC	CASSEREGAGGYTF
TRBV5-6	TRBD2	-	TRBJ2-1	TGTGCCAGCGGGGGACTAGCGGGGTACAATGAGCAGTTCTTC	CASGGLAGYNEQFF
TRBV15	-	-	TRBJ2-6	TGTGCCACCAAGCCCGGAAAAGGGTTTCTCTCTGGGGCCAACGTCCTGACTTTC	CATKPGKGFLSGANVLTF
TRBV7-2	-	-	TRBJ2-1	TGTGCCAGCAGCTTAGTCCCGCCCACGGCTGAGCAGTTCTTC	CASSLVPPTAEQFF
TRBV5-6	TRBD2	many	TRBJ2-1	TGTGCCAGCAGCTTGGAAGCTAGCGGGGGGCTTTACAATGAGCAGTTCTTC	CASSLEASGGLYNEQFF
TRBV7-9	-	once	TRBJ2-1	TGTGCCAGCAGCGCGACTGGAGGGGTCTCCTACAATGAGCAGTTCTTC	CASSATGGVSYNEQFF
TRBV18	-	once	TRBJ2-1	TGTGCCAGCTCATCGAGTAATGAGCAGTTCTTC	CASSSSNEQFF
TRBV19	-	-	TRBJ2-1	TGTGCCAGTAGTCTAGTAGGAACCTACAATGAGCAGTTCTTC	CASSLVGTYNEQFF
TRBV3-1/TRBV3-2	TRBD2	-	TRBJ2-1	TGTGCCAGCAGCCAAGCTGCGGGGGGACACGGGGGTGAGCAGTTCTTC	CASSQAAGGHGGEQFF
TRBV6-5	TRBD1	-	TRBJ1-6	TGTGCCAGCAGCGTAGGACAGGGGACGCCCCTCCACTTT	CASSVGQGTPLHF
TRBV9	-	-	TRBJ1-6	TGTGCCAGCAGTGTACAGGGTAATTCACCCCTCCACTTT	CASSVQGNSPLHF
TRBV15	-	-	TRBJ2-7	TGTGCCACCAGCAGAGATCCCTCCGAATACGAGCAGTACTTC	CATSRDPSEYEQYF
TRBV14	TRBD1	-	TRBJ2-7	TGTGCCAGCAGCCCTCGACAGGGGTACTACGAGCAGTACTTC	CASSPRQGYYEQYF
TRBV9	-	-	TRBJ1-6	TGTGCCAGCAGCGCGCGGGGGAGCTCCTATAATTCACCCCTCCACTTT	CASSARGSSYNSPLHF
TRBV11-2	-	-	TRBJ1-2	TGTGCCAGCAGCTTAGAGGGGGATGGCTACACCTTC	CASSLEGDGYTF
TRBV4-1	-	-	TRBJ1-1	TGCGCCAGCAGCCAAACAACGGGACCCGGCCGTAGAGCTTTCTTT	CASSQTTGPGRRAFF
TRBV29-1	-	-	TRBJ2-3	TGCAGCGTCGACGTGTCTAGCACAGATACGCAGTATTTT	CSVDVSSTDTQYF
TRBV4-1	-	-	TRBJ2-5	TGCGCCAGCAGCCGGGGTACGGTCATGCAAGAGACCCAGTACTTC	CASSRGTVMQETQYF
TRBV24-1	-	-	TRBJ1-1	TGTGCCACCAGTCTGGGCAGTGAAGCTTTCTTT	CATSLGSEAFF
TRBV4-1	-	-	TRBJ1-4	TGCGCCAGCAGCCAAAACCGAAGGGAAAAACTGTTTTTT	CASSQNRREKLFF
TRBV21-1	-	-	TRBJ2-3	TGTGCCAGCAGCAACTTAGCGGGAGGGAGCACAGATACGCAGTATTTT	CASSNLAGGSTDTQYF
TRBV5-1	-	-	TRBJ2-1	TGCGCCAGCAGCTTCGAACGGGGAGAGCAGTTCTTC	CASSFERGEQFF
TRBV6-5	TRBD1	-	TRBJ2-2	TGTGCCAGCACCCCGGACAGGTCCACCGGGGAGCTGTTTTTT	CASTPDRSTGELFF
TRBV4-1	TRBD2	-	TRBJ2-3	TGCGCCAGCAGCAACCAAGCGGGGTCCCCAGATACGCAGTATTTT	CASSNQAGSPDTQYF
TRBV9	TRBD2	-	TRBJ2-4	TGTGCCAGCAGCGCCGGGACTAGCGGGAGCCAAAACATTCAGTACTTC	CASSAGTSGSQNIQYF
TRBV7-9	-	-	TRBJ2-5	TGTGCCAGCAGCCTACGTCAGGGGGAGACCCAGTACTTC	CASSLRQGETQYF
TRBV19	-	-	TRBJ2-3	TGTGCCAGTAGAGCGGCACACACAGATACGCAGTATTTT	CASRAAHTDTQYF
TRBV6-5	-	-	TRBJ2-7	TGTGCCACCCATCAATCTAGAGGACCTTCCTACGAGCAGTACTTC	CATHQSRGPSYEQYF
TRBV18	TRBD2	-	TRBJ2-1	TGTGCCAGCTCACCGGGACTAGCGGGCGATGAGCAGTTCTTC	CASSPGLAGDEQFF
TRBV2	-	-	TRBJ1-5	TGTGCCAGCAGCGCGACAGGAGTACTCAATCAGCCCCAGCATTTT	CASSATGVLNQPQHF
TRBV3-1/TRBV3-2	-	-	TRBJ1-1	TGTGCCAGCCGTCCCCGTGGGGGCACTGAAGCTTTCTTT	CASRPRGGTEAFF
TRBV7-9	-	-	TRBJ1-4	TGTGCCAGCAGCTTAGCCGCAGGCCTAGAAGGTGAAAAACTGTTTTTT	CASSLAAGLEGEKLFF
TRBV11-3	-	-	TRBJ2-3	TGTGCCAGCAGCTTTTCTGGTCCGCTTACGCAGTATTTT	CASSFSGPLTQYF
TRBV7-2	-	-	TRBJ2-6	TGTGCCAGCAGCTTGACCGGGGCCAACGTCCTGACTTTC	CASSLTGANVLTF